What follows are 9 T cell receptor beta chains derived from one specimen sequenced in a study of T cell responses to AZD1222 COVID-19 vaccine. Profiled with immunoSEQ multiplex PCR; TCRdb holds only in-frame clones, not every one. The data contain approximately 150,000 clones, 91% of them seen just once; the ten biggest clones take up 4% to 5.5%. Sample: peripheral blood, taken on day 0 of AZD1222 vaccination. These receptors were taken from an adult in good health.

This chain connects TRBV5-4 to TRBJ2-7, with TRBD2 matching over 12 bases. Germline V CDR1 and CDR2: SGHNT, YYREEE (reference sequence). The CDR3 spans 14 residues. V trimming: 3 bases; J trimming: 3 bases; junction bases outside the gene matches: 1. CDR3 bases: TGTGCCAGCAGCTCGACTAGCGGGAGCTACGAGCAGTACTTC. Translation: CASSSTSGSYEQYF. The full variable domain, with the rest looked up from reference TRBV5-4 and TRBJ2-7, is ETGVTQSPTHLIKTRGQQVTLRCSSQSGHNTVSWYQQALGQGPQFIFQYYREEENGRGNFPPRFSGLQFPNYSSELNVNALELDDSALYLCASSSTSGSYEQYFGPGTRLTVT.

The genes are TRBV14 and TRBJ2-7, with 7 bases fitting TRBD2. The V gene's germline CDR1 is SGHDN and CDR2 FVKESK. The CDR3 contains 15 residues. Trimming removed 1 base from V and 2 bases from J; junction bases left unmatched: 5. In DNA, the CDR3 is TGTGCCAGCAGCCAAGGGATCGGGGGGACCTACGAGCAGTACTTC. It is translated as CASSQGIGGTYEQYF.

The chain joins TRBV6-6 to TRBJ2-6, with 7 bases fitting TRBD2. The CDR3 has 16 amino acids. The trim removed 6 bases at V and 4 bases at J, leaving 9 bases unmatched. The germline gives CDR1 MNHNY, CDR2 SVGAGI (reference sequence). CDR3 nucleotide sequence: TGTGCCAGCAGCTTTGCTAGCGGTCAGGGGGCCAACGTCCTGACTTTC. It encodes CASSFASGQGANVLTF.

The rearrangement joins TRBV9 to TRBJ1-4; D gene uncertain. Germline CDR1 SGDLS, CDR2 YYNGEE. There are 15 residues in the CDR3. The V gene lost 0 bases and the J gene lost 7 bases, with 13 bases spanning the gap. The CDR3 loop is CASSVAGWGVEKLFF. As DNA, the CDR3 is TGTGCCAGCAGCGTAGCCGGGTGGGGAGTTGAAAAACTGTTTTTT. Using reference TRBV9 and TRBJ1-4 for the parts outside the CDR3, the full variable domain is DSGVTQTPKHLITATGQRVTLRCSPRSGDLSVYWYQQSLDQGLQFLIQYYNGEERAKGNILERFSAQQFPDLHSELNLSSLELGDSALYFCASSVAGWGVEKLFFGSGTQLSVL.

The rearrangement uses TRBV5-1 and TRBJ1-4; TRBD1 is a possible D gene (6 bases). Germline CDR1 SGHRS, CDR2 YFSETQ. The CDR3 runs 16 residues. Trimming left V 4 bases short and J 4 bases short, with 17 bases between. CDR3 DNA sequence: TGCGCCAGCAGCCCGGGGGGGCTTCTACTTAATGAAAAACTGTTTTTT. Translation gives CASSPGGLLLNEKLFF.

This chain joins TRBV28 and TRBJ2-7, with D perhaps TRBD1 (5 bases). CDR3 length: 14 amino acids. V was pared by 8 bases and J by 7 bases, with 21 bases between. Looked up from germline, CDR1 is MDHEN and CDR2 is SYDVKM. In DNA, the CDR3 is TGTGCCAGCTCCCGAGGCGGCAGGGTGCAAGAGCAGTACTTC. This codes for CASSRGGRVQEQYF.

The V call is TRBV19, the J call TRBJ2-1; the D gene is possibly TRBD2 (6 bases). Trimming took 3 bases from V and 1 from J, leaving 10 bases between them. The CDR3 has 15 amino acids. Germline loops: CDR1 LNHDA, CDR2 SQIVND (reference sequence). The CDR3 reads CASSIAGLSYNEQFF. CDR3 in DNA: TGTGCCAGTAGTATTGCGGGGTTATCCTACAATGAGCAGTTCTTC.

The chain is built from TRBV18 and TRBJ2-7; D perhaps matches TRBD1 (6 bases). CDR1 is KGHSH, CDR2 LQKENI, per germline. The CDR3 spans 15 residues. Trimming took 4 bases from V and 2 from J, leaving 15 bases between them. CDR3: CASSQLRDTPYEQYF. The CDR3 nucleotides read TGTGCCAGCTCACAACTCCGGGACACCCCCTACGAGCAGTACTTC. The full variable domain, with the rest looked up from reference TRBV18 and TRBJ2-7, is NAGVMQNPRHLVRRRGQEARLRCSPMKGHSHVYWYRQLPEEGLKFMVYLQKENIIDESGMPKERFSAEFPKEGPSILRIQQVVRGDSAAYFCASSQLRDTPYEQYFGPGTRLTVT.

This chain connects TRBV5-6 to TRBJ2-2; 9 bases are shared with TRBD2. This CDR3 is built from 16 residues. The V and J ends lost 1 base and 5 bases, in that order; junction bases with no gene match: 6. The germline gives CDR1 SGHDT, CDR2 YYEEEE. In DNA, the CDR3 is TGTGCCAGCAGCTTGTCGGCGGGAGGGCCGACCGGGGAGCTGTTTTTT. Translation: CASSLSAGGPTGELFF.